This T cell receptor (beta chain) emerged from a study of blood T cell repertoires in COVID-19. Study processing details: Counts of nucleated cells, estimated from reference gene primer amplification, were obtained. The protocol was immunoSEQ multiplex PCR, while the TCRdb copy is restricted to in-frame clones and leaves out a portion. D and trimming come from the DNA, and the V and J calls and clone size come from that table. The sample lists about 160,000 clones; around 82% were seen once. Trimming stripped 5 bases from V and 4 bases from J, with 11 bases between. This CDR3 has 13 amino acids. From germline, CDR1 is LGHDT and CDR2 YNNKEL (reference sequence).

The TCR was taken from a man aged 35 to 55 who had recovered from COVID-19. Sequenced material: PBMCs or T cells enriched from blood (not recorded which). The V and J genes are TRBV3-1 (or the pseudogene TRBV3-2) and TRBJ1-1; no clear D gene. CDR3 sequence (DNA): TGTGCCAGCAGCTCACCATCGGGCACTGAAGCTTTCTTT. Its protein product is CASSSPSGTEAFF.